The text below deals with one T cell receptor (beta chain). This specimen comes from a study of blood T cell repertoires in COVID-19. Study information: Some COVID-19 samples were acute and others convalescent; all came from the United States, Italy and Spain. PBMCs, B-cell-depleted T cells, or T cells provided the cDNA or gDNA that made up the material.

Authors' data handling: Researchers report that nucleated cell counts were estimated from reference gene primer amplification. Sequencing used immunoSEQ multiplex PCR; TCRdb keeps in-frame clones, though not all of them. D and trimming were read from the DNA, whereas the V and J calls and clone size are those reported in that table. This table has around 100,000 clones, 70% to 80% appearing once. The CDR3 contains 13 residues. V was cut by 7 bases and J by 3 bases, with 13 bases left in between. Germline CDR1 and CDR2: SGHRS and YFSETQ. Material: peripheral blood. The receptor's source is a man aged 70-80 years with active or convalescent COVID-19. The chain is built from TRBV5-1 and TRBJ2-5; tentatively, D is TRBD2 (6 bases). The CDR3 nucleotides are TGCGCCAGCCGGTTAGCGGAGAAAGAGACCCAGTACTTC. The encoded protein is CASRLAEKETQYF.